The 8 T cell receptor beta chains listed next were all sequenced from one sample in a study of T cells in Graves' hyperthyroidism and ophthalmopathy. It was RNA transcripts that yielded the amplified TCR beta CDR3 regions. Carried out on the TCR CDR3, a first-round RT-PCR used the HTBI primer set. A single record per CDR3 protein comes from TCRdb applying MiXCR to the multiplex PCR reads. Of about 210,000 distinct CDR3 sequences in the sample, about a sixth were seen once. Sequencing input: blood. The receptors were gathered from a man aged 45-65 years with Graves' hyperthyroidism.

This clonotype was observed a few times. The chain employs TRBV9 and TRBJ2-7; 8 bases are a match to TRBD2. Germline CDR1 SGDLS, CDR2 YYNGEE. Unmatched junction bases numbered 6, after V lost 6 bases and J lost 1 base. The CDR3 is 14 amino acids. The DNA for the CDR3 is TGTGCCAGCAATGTGGCGGGAGGTTCCTACGAGCAGTACTTC. This translates into CASNVAGGSYEQYF.

In its sample, this clonotype was seen a few times. J is TRBJ1-2 and V is TRBV2; 10 bases line up with TRBD1. The length of the CDR3 is 15 residues. The germline gives CDR1 SNHLY, CDR2 FYNNEI. Unmatched junction bases numbered 12, after V lost 6 bases and J lost 8 bases. The DNA of the CDR3 is TGTGCCAGCAGCCCAGGACAGGGGGTTATCGGCGGCTACACCTTC. This gives the protein CASSPGQGVIGGYTF.

This clonotype was counted many times. This rearrangement joins TRBV30 to TRBJ1-2, with TRBD1 matching over 9 bases. With 0 bases clipped from V and 6 bases from J, the junction kept 2 bases outside the gene matches. The CDR3 totals 13 residues. Germline-derived CDR1 and CDR2 are GTSNPN and SVGIG (reference sequence). CDR3 protein: CAWSVGDRDGYTF. CDR3 bases: TGTGCCTGGAGTGTAGGGGACAGGGATGGCTACACCTTC.

This clonotype was observed many times. The gene calls are TRBV11-2 and TRBJ2-1; 11 positions match TRBD2. Germline assignment: CDR1 SGHAT and CDR2 FQNNGV. The CDR3 has 19 amino acids. The trim removed 3 bases at V and 4 bases at J, leaving 14 bases unmatched. CDR3 sequence: CASSFRGASGRTSYNEQFF. CDR3 coding DNA: TGTGCCAGCAGCTTTCGAGGGGCTAGCGGGAGGACAAGTTACAATGAGCAGTTCTTC.

This clonotype was observed a few times. The J gene is TRBJ2-2, the V gene TRBV18; no clear D. The length of the CDR3 is 11 residues. CDR1 and CDR2 from the germline V gene are KGHSH and LQKENI. V was pared by 3 bases and J by 6 bases, with 2 bases between. The chain's CDR3 is CASSPSGELFF. As DNA, the CDR3 is TGTGCCAGCTCACCGTCCGGGGAGCTGTTTTTT.

This clonotype was seen a few times. The chain couples TRBV29-1 to TRBJ1-4; D remains unclear. The CDR3 totals 14 residues. V was pared by 3 bases and J by 4 bases, with 12 bases between. Looked up from germline, CDR1 is SQVTM and CDR2 is ANQGSEA. CDR3 in DNA: TGCAGCGTTGAGGACCCCGGGGTTAATGAAAAACTGTTTTTT. Translation gives CSVEDPGVNEKLFF.

This clonotype was observed a handful of times. The CDR3 loop reads CASRGRQGTDTQYF. The CDR3 DNA follows: TGTGCCAGCAGAGGGAGACAGGGGACAGATACGCAGTATTTT. V is TRBV6-2 or TRBV6-3 and J is TRBJ2-3, with 8 bases fitting TRBD1. CDR1 is MNHEY and CDR2 is SVGEGT in the germline V gene. This CDR3 region has 14 residues. Losses at the gene ends were 6 bases for V and 3 bases for J; bases not matched to a gene: 5.

This clonotype occurred many times. J is TRBJ2-1 and V is TRBV7-9; 15 nucleotides line up with TRBD2. Germline values: CDR1 SEHNR, CDR2 FQNEAQ (reference sequence). V dropped 1 base and J dropped 10; count of bases not matched to a gene: 8. This CDR3 comprises 17 residues. The CDR3 DNA reads as TGTGCCAGCAGCTTAGGAGGACTAGCGGGAGGGCCGTGGGAGCAGTTCTTC. Amino acids: CASSLGGLAGGPWEQFF.